The clone carrying this T cell receptor beta chain appeared a few times. TCRdb's copy holds only in-frame clones and misses some; the assay was immunoSEQ multiplex PCR. The repertoire holds tens of thousands of clones, roughly 78% seen once, with approximately 40% in the top ten. Germline V gene lookup returns CDR1 MNHEY and CDR2 SVGAGI. The V and J ends lost 7 bases and 5 bases, in that order; junction bases with no gene match: 7. The CDR3 is 14 residues long. The data were obtained in a study of blood T cell repertoires in COVID-19. What was sequenced was peripheral blood. The sequence came from a man older than 75 with active or convalescent COVID-19. J is TRBJ2-5 and V is TRBV6-5; 10 bases are a match to TRBD2. Here the CDR3 reads CASKIAGGVETQYF. The DNA of the CDR3 is TGTGCCAGCAAGATAGCGGGAGGAGTTGAGACCCAGTACTTC.